The rows below give T cell receptor beta chains drawn from one sample of a study of T cell responses to AZD1222 COVID-19 vaccine. Produced via immunoSEQ multiplex PCR; TCRdb's table is partial and in-frame only. The table lists roughly 120,000 clones, 90% to 95% of them singletons, with 2.8% in the top ten. The source was peripheral blood, collected on day 0 of AZD1222 vaccination. The receptors here all came from an adult in good health. CDR3s include the opening cysteine and the closing phenylalanine or tryptophan. The D gene is left open where the match is weak. Part of the rows lack a size; the others show once, few, many or a class for expanded clones.

D: .
size: .
length: 13
V: TRBV27
J: TRBJ1-2
CDR3: CASSLNAVGGYTF
DNA: TGTGCCAGCAGTTTGAATGCGGTGGGAGGCTACACCTTC

D: TRBD2
size: .
length: 13
V: TRBV12-3/TRBV12-4
J: TRBJ2-5
CDR3: CASSQRELETQYF
DNA: TGTGCCAGCAGTCAGCGGGAGCTGGAGACCCAGTACTTC

D: .
size: .
length: 12
V: TRBV5-1
J: TRBJ2-3
CDR3: CASVDQGDTQYF
DNA: TGCGCCAGCGTTGACCAGGGGGATACGCAGTATTTT

D: .
size: .
length: 14
V: TRBV7-8
J: TRBJ1-3
CDR3: CASTLTGPGNTIYF
DNA: TGTGCCAGCACCCTGACGGGGCCTGGAAACACCATATATTTT

D: .
size: .
length: 14
V: TRBV5-4
J: TRBJ2-5
CDR3: CASSLPGNPRDQYF
DNA: TGTGCCAGCAGCTTGCCGGGAAACCCGAGGGACCAGTACTTC

D: TRBD1
size: .
length: 16
V: TRBV6-5
J: TRBJ1-5
CDR3: CASSLTDRIIGQPQHF
DNA: TGTGCCAGCAGTTTAACGGACAGGATAATAGGGCAGCCCCAGCATTTT

D: .
size: once
length: 14
V: TRBV7-9
J: TRBJ2-2
CDR3: CASSLAPPAGELFF
DNA: TGTGCCAGCAGCTTAGCGCCCCCCGCCGGGGAGCTGTTTTTT

D: .
size: few
length: 14
V: TRBV6-6
J: TRBJ1-2
CDR3: CASSYARANYGYTF
DNA: TGTGCCAGCAGTTACGCTAGGGCTAACTATGGCTACACCTTC

D: TRBD2
size: .
length: 15
V: TRBV27
J: TRBJ2-7
CDR3: CASRVLAGGPHEQYF
DNA: TGTGCCAGCAGAGTTCTAGCGGGAGGGCCCCACGAGCAGTACTTC

D: .
size: .
length: 13
V: TRBV5-1
J: TRBJ2-2
CDR3: CASSPPHTGELFF
DNA: TGCGCCAGCAGTCCACCCCACACCGGGGAGCTGTTTTTT

D: .
size: .
length: 14
V: TRBV10-1
J: TRBJ2-7
CDR3: CASSGGGGQHEQYF
DNA: TGCGCCAGCAGTGGGGGAGGAGGACAGCACGAGCAGTACTTC

D: TRBD1
size: .
length: 16
V: TRBV7-8
J: TRBJ1-5
CDR3: CASSLWGRQGHQPQHF
DNA: TGTGCCAGCAGCTTATGGGGAAGACAGGGACACCAGCCCCAGCATTTT

D: .
size: few
length: 12
V: TRBV20-1
J: TRBJ2-7
CDR3: CSASLVSREQYF
DNA: TGCAGTGCTAGTCTAGTTTCCCGCGAGCAGTACTTC

D: .
size: .
length: 14
V: TRBV10-1
J: TRBJ1-1
CDR3: CASSERGLGPEAFF
DNA: TGCGCCAGCAGTGAAAGGGGACTGGGCCCTGAAGCTTTCTTT

D: .
size: .
length: 15
V: TRBV2
J: TRBJ1-3
CDR3: CASSTDRQAGNTIYF
DNA: TGTGCCAGCAGTACCGACAGGCAAGCTGGAAACACCATATATTTT

D: .
size: .
length: 13
V: TRBV29-1
J: TRBJ2-1
CDR3: CSVSYETYNEQFF
DNA: TGCAGCGTTTCGTATGAAACCTACAATGAGCAGTTCTTC

D: .
size: .
length: 13
V: TRBV27
J: TRBJ1-1
CDR3: CASTMGVNTEAFF
DNA: TGTGCCAGCACCATGGGGGTGAACACTGAAGCTTTCTTT

D: .
size: .
length: 14
V: TRBV2
J: TRBJ2-5
CDR3: CASSDGRDQETQYF
DNA: TGTGCCAGCAGTGACGGCAGGGACCAAGAGACCCAGTACTTC